The subject of this entry is one T cell receptor (beta chain). The target antigen is unknown. The data were obtained in a study of cytomegalovirus exposure and HLA in healthy donors. Background on the study: One earlier analysis, a look at roughly 180 million T cells, found about 100 million unique TCR beta sequences. General study points: Cytomegalovirus-associated TCR beta chains were listed, numbering roughly 150. Per a later analysis, HLA-associated TCR beta chains showed more clonal expansion than other, equally common TCR beta chains. A later analysis linked a missense DCLRE1C variant to TCR beta V- and J-gene trimming.

The PCR contained 60 Vbeta and 13 Jbeta primers. TCRdb keeps only in-frame clones here, not all; method: immunoSEQ multiplex PCR. The sample carries about 82,000 clones, roughly 80% recorded once. Sequencing was carried out using PBMCs. The clonotype comes from a human donor in good health.

CDR3 loop: CASSADTGNTEAFF. The CDR3 coding sequence is TGTGCCAGCAGCGCAGACACAGGGAACACTGAAGCTTTCTTT. The J gene is TRBJ1-1, the V gene TRBV5-6, with D perhaps matching TRBD1 (5 bases). Between the trimmed V and J ends, which lost 4 bases and 1 base, there was a span of 11 bases. The CDR3 has 14 residues. Germline lookup yields CDR1 SGHDT and CDR2 YYEEEE.